These T cell receptor beta chains were read from a single sample in a study of beta chain features in type 1 diabetes. Sequencing was performed with immunoSEQ multiplex PCR; in TCRdb, only in-frame clones are kept and a portion is missing. Of approximately 260,000 clones in the sample, around 25% were seen once. The sample consisted of naive CD4+ T cells from blood. The receptors shown here come from a woman aged 25-40 years with type 1 diabetes. Both conserved end residues are part of each CDR3. A D gene is named only where the DNA matches it firmly. Size is stated for part of the rows, as once, few or many counts, or as a class when the clone is expanded.

CDR3 | DNA | V | D | J | size
CASSNRRQVQETQYF | TGTGCCAGCAGTAATAGGCGTCAGGTCCAAGAGACCCAGTACTTC | TRBV6-5 | . | TRBJ2-5 | .
CSVGGRGPNEQFF | TGCAGCGTTGGGGGCAGGGGCCCTAATGAGCAGTTCTTC | TRBV29-1 | . | TRBJ2-1 | few
CASSGTSGSFPTSTDTQYF | TGTGCCAGCAGCGGGACTAGCGGGAGCTTCCCTACTAGCACAGATACGCAGTATTTT | TRBV7-3 | TRBD2 | TRBJ2-3 | few
CASSITSGRFYEQFF | TGCGCCAGCAGCATTACTAGCGGGAGGTTCTATGAGCAGTTCTTC | TRBV5-1 | TRBD2 | TRBJ2-1 | .
CAWSDLVEEKLFF | TGTGCCTGGAGTGATCTGGTGGAGGAAAAACTGTTTTTT | TRBV30 | . | TRBJ1-4 | .
CASSWDRGETQYF | TGTGCCAGCAGCTGGGACAGAGGTGAAACCCAGTACTTC | TRBV7-3 | TRBD1 | TRBJ2-5 | .
CAWSAGAPDTIYF | TGTGCCTGGAGTGCCGGTGCGCCGGACACCATATATTTT | TRBV30 | . | TRBJ1-3 | few
CASSFRDRGNEQFF | TGTGCCAGCAGCTTCCGGGACAGGGGCAATGAGCAGTTCTTC | TRBV11-2 | TRBD1 | TRBJ2-1 | few
CAWERDRAKTF | TGTGCCTGGGAACGGGACAGGGCGAAAACCTTC | TRBV30 | TRBD1 | TRBJ1-2 | .
CASSPPRTGGYNEQFF | TGTGCCAGCAGTCCCCCAAGAACAGGGGGCTACAATGAGCAGTTCTTC | TRBV5-4 | TRBD1 | TRBJ2-1 | .
CAWSLSGSRSTQYF | TGTGCCTGGAGCCTCAGCGGGTCCCGGTCTACGCAGTATTTT | TRBV30 | . | TRBJ2-3 | few
CASGTGGPYEQYF | TGTGCCAGCGGGACAGGGGGTCCCTACGAGCAGTACTTC | TRBV28 | TRBD1 | TRBJ2-7 | .
CASRSGTQETQYF | TGCGCCAGCAGGTCCGGGACTCAAGAGACCCAGTACTTC | TRBV5-1 | . | TRBJ2-5 | few
CASSLDGAGGQPQHF | TGCGCCAGCAGCTTGGATGGGGCAGGTGGTCAGCCCCAGCATTTT | TRBV5-1 | . | TRBJ1-5 | .
CASSPLAGGIYEQYF | TGTGCCAGCTCACCACTGGCGGGAGGGATTTACGAGCAGTACTTC | TRBV18 | TRBD2 | TRBJ2-7 | .
CASRPGQGAMAQHF | TGTGCCAGCAGGCCCGGACAGGGAGCTATGGCCCAGCATTTT | TRBV28 | TRBD1 | TRBJ1-5 | .
CAWSSQETQYF | TGTGCCTGGAGTTCGCAAGAGACCCAGTACTTC | TRBV30 | . | TRBJ2-5 | few
CASTGSSGQETQYF | TGTGCCAGCACCGGTTCTAGCGGACAAGAGACCCAGTACTTC | TRBV5-6 | TRBD2 | TRBJ2-5 | .
CASSVSINEKLFF | TGTGCCAGCAGTGTTAGTATTAATGAAAAACTGTTTTTT | TRBV9 | . | TRBJ1-4 | .
CASSLGTGASYEQYF | TGTGCCAGCAGCCTTGGGACAGGGGCCTCCTACGAGCAGTACTTC | TRBV14 | TRBD1 | TRBJ2-7 | .
CASSLRSSESGANVLTF | TGTGCCAGCAGCCTAAGATCCTCCGAGTCTGGGGCCAACGTCCTGACTTTC | TRBV7-6 | . | TRBJ2-6 | few
CASSYSYRGEEQFF | TGTGCCAGCAGTTACTCTTACCGGGGAGAGGAGCAGTTCTTC | TRBV6-5 | . | TRBJ2-1 | .
CASSLNYGYTF | TGTGCCAGCAGCCTTAACTATGGCTACACCTTC | TRBV7-2 | . | TRBJ1-2 | few
CSVDLGAGEKLFF | TGCAGCGTTGATCTGGGGGCAGGTGAAAAACTGTTTTTT | TRBV29-1 | . | TRBJ1-4 | .
CAWSSVGSYNEQFF | TGTGCCTGGAGTTCCGTCGGCTCCTACAATGAGCAGTTCTTC | TRBV30 | . | TRBJ2-1 | .
CASSSGQGGSETQYF | TGTGCCAGCAGCTCCGGACAGGGGGGAAGTGAGACCCAGTACTTC | TRBV7-9 | TRBD1 | TRBJ2-5 | few
CASQKGAIQPQHF | TGTGCCTCACAAAAGGGGGCGATTCAGCCCCAGCATTTT | TRBV2 | TRBD1 | TRBJ1-5 | once
CASSHTSGRTDTQYF | TGCGCCAGCAGCCACACTAGCGGGAGAACAGATACGCAGTATTTT | TRBV5-1 | TRBD2 | TRBJ2-3 | .
CSAEDRGGSSYEQYF | TGCAGCGCCGAAGACCGGGGCGGGAGCTCCTACGAGCAGTACTTC | TRBV29-1 | TRBD2 | TRBJ2-7 | few
CSVVRASGNYNEQFF | TGCAGCGTTGTTCGGGCTAGCGGGAATTACAATGAGCAGTTCTTC | TRBV29-1 | TRBD2 | TRBJ2-1 | .
CAWIIKGQGPTEAFF | TGTGCCTGGATTATCAAAGGACAGGGACCCACTGAAGCTTTCTTT | TRBV30 | TRBD1 | TRBJ1-1 | few
CASSLRETQYF | TGTGCCAGCAGTTTGAGAGAGACCCAGTACTTC | TRBV28 | . | TRBJ2-5 | few
CASSLRNQPQHF | TGTGCCAGCAGCCTCAGGAATCAGCCCCAGCATTTT | TRBV28 | . | TRBJ1-5 | .